Each of the 21 T cell receptor beta chains below was sequenced from the same sample in a study of T cell changes during pregnancy in multiple sclerosis. Assay used: immunoSEQ multiplex PCR; TCRdb lists only in-frame clones, some missing. The profile covers 30,000 to 45,000 clones, with 80% to 95% appearing a single time and approximately 0.41% taken by the ten largest. The starting material was CD4+ T cells from peripheral blood mononuclear cells, obtained in the third trimester of pregnancy. All receptors come from a female donor in good health, enrolled as a control in a pregnancy study.

The chain links TRBV5-6 to TRBJ1-2; 10 bases fit TRBD1. The CDR3 extends over 14 amino acids. Trimming at V came to 3 bases and at J to 7 bases, leaving 6 bases not matched to a gene. Germline loops: CDR1 SGHDT, CDR2 YYEEEE. The CDR3 DNA follows: TGTGCCAGCAGCTCAACCCGGGACAGGGGTGGCTACACCTTC. It specifies CASSSTRDRGGYTF.

The rearrangement uses TRBV9 and TRBJ2-5; 9 nucleotides agree with TRBD1. Trimming removed 4 bases from V and 4 bases from J; junction bases left unmatched: 11. CDR1 and CDR2 (germline): SGDLS, YYNGEE. The CDR3 totals 16 residues. The CDR3 coding sequence is TGTGCCAGCAGCTTCCGACAGGGGGGGACAGCAGAGACCCAGTACTTC. It specifies CASSFRQGGTAETQYF.

The chain carries TRBV5-6 and TRBJ2-7, with D maybe TRBD1 (5 bases). V was pared by 0 bases and J by 6 bases, with 16 bases between. CDR1 and CDR2 (germline): SGHDT, YYEEEE. There are 15 residues in the CDR3. The CDR3 coding sequence is TGTGCCAGCAGCTTGGTAGGGGCGGTGTCTCGCGAGCAGTACTTC. Translated, it gives CASSLVGAVSREQYF.

The rearrangement uses TRBV7-9 and TRBJ1-6, with TRBD1 identical over 9 bases. After removal of 7 bases from V and 10 bases from J, the junction contained 11 bases not matched to a gene. The CDR3 has 15 amino acids. Per germline, CDR1 SEHNR and CDR2 FQNEAQ (reference sequence). CDR3 amino acids: CASTLGTGPNSPLHF. The CDR3 bases are TGTGCCAGCACCCTCGGGACAGGGCCCAACTCACCCCTCCACTTT.

The chain recombines TRBV28 with TRBJ1-5, with 9 bases aligning to TRBD1. In germline, CDR1 is MDHEN, CDR2 SYDVKM. The J segment lost 6 bases and the V segment lost 1 base, leaving 1 base of the junction unmatched. The CDR3 covers 14 residues. For the CDR3, the DNA is TGTGCCAGCAGTTTATTGACAGGGGGTCAGCCCCAGCATTTT. It is translated as CASSLLTGGQPQHF.

The gene calls are TRBV14 and TRBJ1-1; maybe TRBD1 (5 bases). Germline lookup yields CDR1 SGHDN and CDR2 FVKESK. The germline V and J ends were trimmed by 2 bases and 9 bases, with 16 bases remaining between them. This CDR3 has 14 residues. CDR3 DNA: TGTGCCAGCAGCCAACGCGGGGGACCCCTGCAAGCTTTCTTT. Protein product: CASSQRGGPLQAFF.

This clone was recorded once. V gene TRBV6-1 combines with J gene TRBJ2-4, with a tentative D call TRBD2 (7 bases). Germline assignment: CDR1 MNHNS and CDR2 SASEGT. The CDR3 is made up of 15 amino acids. The germline V and J ends were trimmed by 1 base and 6 bases, with 13 bases remaining between them. The CDR3 nucleotides are TGTGCCAGCAGTGAAGTTACGGGGGGCCGAAACATTCAGTACTTC. Protein sequence: CASSEVTGGRNIQYF.

The CDR3 loop is CASSLTSGVPAQYF. The CDR3 DNA follows: TGTGCCAGCAGCCTGACTAGCGGGGTGCCGGCGCAGTACTTC. The rearrangement links TRBV11-2 to TRBJ2-7; 11 bases agree with TRBD2. The length of the CDR3 is 14 residues. Germline V gives CDR1 SGHAT, CDR2 FQNNGV. V gave up 5 bases and J gave up 9 bases; unmatched junction bases: 9.

This sequence joins TRBV7-8 and TRBJ2-5, with a weak D call TRBD1 (6 bases). The ends were cut back, 5 bases at V and 10 bases at J, with 23 bases in the middle. This CDR3 has 15 residues. CDR1 and CDR2 (germline): SGHVS, FQNEAQ. This CDR3 is CASSPSGPQPRGQYF. The CDR3 DNA reads as TGTGCCAGCAGCCCGTCGGGACCTCAGCCCAGGGGCCAGTACTTC.

The genes are TRBV5-1 and TRBJ2-4; the match to TRBD1 covers 8 bases. The germline gives CDR1 SGHRS, CDR2 YFSETQ. After removal of 4 bases from V and 9 bases from J, the junction contained 6 bases not matched to a gene. The CDR3 is 13 residues long. The CDR3 spells CASSHGQGGIQYF. The CDR3 nucleotides read TGCGCCAGCAGCCACGGACAGGGAGGCATTCAGTACTTC.

The rearrangement joins TRBV2 to TRBJ1-6; D may be TRBD1 (6 bases). Between the trimmed V and J ends, which lost 6 bases and 5 bases, there was a span of 17 bases. CDR3 length: 16 residues. The germline CDR1 and CDR2 sequences are SNHLY and FYNNEI. CDR3 protein: CASRAGGTRNNSPLHF. DNA of the CDR3: TGTGCCAGCAGAGCGGGGGGGACAAGAAATAATTCACCCCTCCACTTT.

This clone showed up just once. The rearrangement links TRBV6-6 to TRBJ2-5; the D is unclear. V lost 4 bases and J 5 bases, leaving 20 bases between the germline ends. Germline V gene lookup returns CDR1 MNHNY and CDR2 SVGAGI (reference sequence). CDR3 length: 16 residues. CDR3 sequence: CASSSTLVRPGETQYF. In nucleotides, the CDR3 is TGTGCCAGCAGTTCAACGCTAGTAAGGCCTGGGGAGACCCAGTACTTC.

This chain links TRBV7-2 with TRBJ2-1, with D perhaps TRBD2 (6 bases). This CDR3 region has 16 residues. In germline, CDR1 is SGHTA, CDR2 FQGNSA. V dropped 5 bases and J dropped 4 bases, with 18 bases sitting between them. The CDR3 spells CASSPRGGGLYNEQFF. In DNA form, the CDR3 reads TGTGCCAGCAGCCCAAGGGGAGGCGGGCTTTACAATGAGCAGTTCTTC.

This chain uses TRBV5-1 with TRBJ1-1, with TRBD1 as a possible D gene (6 bases). V lost 0 bases and J 7 bases, leaving 16 bases between the germline ends. This CDR3 is 15 amino acids long. In germline, CDR1 is SGHRS, CDR2 YFSETQ. CDR3 DNA sequence: TGCGCCAGCAGCTTGGATGCAGGGGCGCGTGGTGAAGCTTTCTTT. Translating gives CASSLDAGARGEAFF.

This chain joins TRBV5-1 and TRBJ2-2; 8 positions agree with TRBD1. The CDR3 runs 14 residues. Germline CDR1 and CDR2: SGHRS and YFSETQ. After removal of 3 bases from V and 6 bases from J, the junction contained 4 bases not matched to a gene. The CDR3 sequence is CASSSDRAAGELFF. The CDR3 DNA follows: TGCGCCAGCAGCTCGGACAGGGCCGCCGGGGAGCTGTTTTTT.

The chain recombines TRBV4-2 with TRBJ1-3; 9 nucleotides align to TRBD1. V shed 4 bases and J 4 bases; nucleotides not matched to a gene: 17. Looked up from germline, CDR1 is LGHNA and CDR2 is YNFKEQ. CDR3 size: 19 residues. The CDR3 loop reads CASSLQLFTGTGTGNTIYF. The CDR3 DNA reads as TGTGCCAGCAGCCTACAGCTCTTTACCGGGACAGGGACCGGAAACACCATATATTTT.

This sequence joins TRBV25-1 and TRBJ2-5; the match to TRBD1 covers 7 bases. The V and J ends lost 5 bases and 5 bases, in that order; junction bases with no gene match: 11. The CDR3 sequence is 15 residues long. CDR1 and CDR2 from the germline V gene are MGHDK and SYGVNS. The CDR3 nucleotides are TGTGCCAGCAGTAACCGACAGGGTATAGAGGAGACCCAGTACTTC. Translation: CASSNRQGIEETQYF.

This clone came up once. The rearrangement joins TRBV5-5 to TRBJ1-3; tentatively, D is TRBD1 (5 bases). The CDR3 length is 19 residues. Germline-derived CDR1 and CDR2 are SGHKS and YYEKEE (reference sequence). V shed 1 base and J shed 0 bases, with 20 bases lying between them. In DNA, the CDR3 is TGTGCCAGCAGCTTGTTAGGGGCCCGACTTACGAGCTCTGGAAACACCATATATTTT. It is translated as CASSLLGARLTSSGNTIYF. The complete variable domain, with remaining parts taken from reference TRBV5-5 and TRBJ1-3, reads DAGVTQSPTHLIKTRGQQVTLRCSPISGHKSVSWYQQVLGQGPQFIFQYYEKEERGRGNFPDRFSARQFPNYSSELNVNALLLGDSALYLCASSLLGARLTSSGNTIYFGEGSWLTVV.

This chain joins TRBV18 and TRBJ2-7; D may be TRBD1 (5 bases). This CDR3 region has 13 residues. Germline CDR1 reads KGHSH; CDR2 reads LQKENI. Trimming stripped 3 bases from V and 5 bases from J, with 11 bases between. The CDR3 region has the DNA TGTGCCAGCTCACCCCAGGGTGCTGACGAGCAGTACTTC. This translates into CASSPQGADEQYF.

The genes are TRBV6-6 and TRBJ1-2, with 9 bases that match TRBD1. The CDR3 has 14 amino acids. Germline V gives CDR1 MNHNY, CDR2 SVGAGI (reference sequence). Trimming cost V 6 bases and J 2 bases; bases outside gene matches: 4. CDR3 sequence (DNA): TGTGCCAGCAGCTCCGGGACAGGGAACTATGGCTACACCTTC. This codes for CASSSGTGNYGYTF.

The chain employs TRBV20-1 and TRBJ2-3; no reliable D call. The CDR3 covers 11 residues. Germline loops: CDR1 DFQATT, CDR2 SNEGSKA (reference sequence). V was pared by 7 bases and J by 4 bases, with 9 bases between. Here the CDR3 DNA reads TGCAGTGTTTTGGCAGCAGATACGCAGTATTTT. Encoded protein: CSVLAADTQYF.